Below, 3 T cell receptor beta chains from the same sample are listed, as sequenced in a study of T cell responses to AZD1222 COVID-19 vaccine. The data were produced by immunoSEQ multiplex PCR, yet TCRdb's version contains in-frame clones alone and is incomplete. The repertoire holds roughly 130,000 clones, with about 90% as singletons. The source material was peripheral blood, sampled on day 0 of MenACWY control vaccination. The receptors originated from an adult in good health.

The rearrangement links TRBV6-1 to TRBJ1-2; D not certain. V lost 1 base, J lost 4 bases, and 13 bases lay in between. The CDR3 has 15 residues. In germline, CDR1 is MNHNS, CDR2 SASEGT. The CDR3: CASSEGGVRVYGYTF. In DNA, the CDR3 is TGTGCCAGCAGTGAAGGAGGAGTTCGGGTCTATGGCTACACCTTC.

This sequence joins TRBV28 and TRBJ2-5; 8 bases map to TRBD2. Germline lookup yields CDR1 MDHEN and CDR2 SYDVKM. Trimming took 5 bases from V and 6 from J; bases not matched to a gene: 5. The CDR3 runs to 13 residues. CDR3 in DNA: TGTGCCAGCAGTCCGGGACTAGTAAAGACCCAGTACTTC. This codes for CASSPGLVKTQYF. The complete variable domain, with remaining parts taken from reference TRBV28 and TRBJ2-5, reads DVKVTQSSRYLVKRTGEKVFLECVQDMDHENMFWYRQDPGLGLRLIYFSYDVKMKEKGDIPEGYSVSREKKERFSLILESASTNQTSMYLCASSPGLVKTQYFGPGTRLLVL.

This clone was found a few times. This rearrangement joins TRBV28 to TRBJ1-2, with TRBD1 as a possible D gene (6 bases). V was trimmed by 3 bases and J by 8 bases, leaving 16 bases between them. The CDR3 sequence is 14 residues long. Germline CDR1 MDHEN, CDR2 SYDVKM. The CDR3 DNA follows: TGTGCCAGCAGTTTTGGTTCCAGGGGAAGCGGCTACACCTTC. Its protein product is CASSFGSRGSGYTF.